This T cell receptor (beta chain) originates from a study of blood T cell repertoires in COVID-19. Turning to the study itself: PBMCs, B-cell-depleted T cells, or T cells provided the cDNA or gDNA that made up the material.

TCRdb's table, derived via immunoSEQ multiplex PCR, lists solely in-frame clones and lacks some. This table holds hundreds of thousands of clones, about 88% found once. With V trimmed by 6 bases and J by 5 bases, 7 bases remained unmatched. This CDR3 comprises 15 residues. Looked up from germline, CDR1 is MNHEY and CDR2 is SVGAGI. Living in about two dozen US areas, the participants were between roughly 18 and 89 years of age. Clinical history reported by participants formed the basis on which cohorts were assigned. The TCR comes from a woman aged 25 to 39 who had recovered from COVID-19. The specimen sequenced was PBMCs or T cells enriched from blood (not recorded which). The chain joins TRBV6-5 to TRBJ2-1; 10 nucleotides match TRBD1. The CDR3 DNA reads TGTGCCAGCAGCCAGGGACAGGGGAGTAACAATGAGCAGTTCTTC. This sequence encodes CASSQGQGSNNEQFF.